The 2 T cell receptor beta chains presented below share a single source sample, sequenced in a study of T cells in tumors after PD-1 blockade. Libraries were prepared by immunoSEQ multiplex PCR; TCRdb keeps only in-frame clonotypes and omits some of them. The sample contains over 8,000 clones, approximately 70% of which appear only once. The material was tumor tissue, obtained after anti-PD-1 treatment. The origin of the receptors is a human donor with basal cell carcinoma.

The V and J genes are TRBV29-1 and TRBJ1-5; 9 nucleotides line up with TRBD1. From germline, CDR1 is SQVTM and CDR2 ANQGSEA. The CDR3 length is 15 residues. J was trimmed by 2 bases and V by 4 bases; bases with no gene match: 6. DNA of the CDR3: TGCAGCGTTGCACAGGGGGCAGGAGGCAATCAGCCCCAGCATTTT. Encoded protein: CSVAQGAGGNQPQHF.

This chain uses TRBV10-3 with TRBJ2-7, with no clear D. Germline V lookup: CDR1 ENHRY, CDR2 SYGVKD. Trimming took 6 bases from V and 0 from J, leaving 9 bases between them. This CDR3 has 13 amino acids. The CDR3 sequence: CAIRPDVSYEQYF. The CDR3 DNA reads as TGTGCCATCAGACCCGACGTCTCCTACGAGCAGTACTTC.